Given below is one T cell receptor beta chain in context. This sample is part of a study of T cell changes during pregnancy in multiple sclerosis. Method: immunoSEQ multiplex PCR; TCRdb's copy keeps in-frame clones and lacks some. Of about 80,000 clones in the sample, about 91% are singletons; the top ten hold more than 1.4%. The trim removed 4 bases at V and 10 bases at J, leaving 7 bases unmatched. There are 13 residues in the CDR3. Germline loops: CDR1 SGHTA, CDR2 FQGTGA. Sequencing was performed on peripheral blood, taken before pregnancy. J is TRBJ2-1 and V is TRBV7-3, with TRBD2 matching over 7 bases. The TCR sequence derives from a female donor with multiple sclerosis, enrolled in a pregnancy study. CDR3 residues: CASSSNGGLEQFF. The CDR3 DNA reads TGTGCCAGCAGCTCCAACGGGGGGTTGGAGCAGTTCTTC.